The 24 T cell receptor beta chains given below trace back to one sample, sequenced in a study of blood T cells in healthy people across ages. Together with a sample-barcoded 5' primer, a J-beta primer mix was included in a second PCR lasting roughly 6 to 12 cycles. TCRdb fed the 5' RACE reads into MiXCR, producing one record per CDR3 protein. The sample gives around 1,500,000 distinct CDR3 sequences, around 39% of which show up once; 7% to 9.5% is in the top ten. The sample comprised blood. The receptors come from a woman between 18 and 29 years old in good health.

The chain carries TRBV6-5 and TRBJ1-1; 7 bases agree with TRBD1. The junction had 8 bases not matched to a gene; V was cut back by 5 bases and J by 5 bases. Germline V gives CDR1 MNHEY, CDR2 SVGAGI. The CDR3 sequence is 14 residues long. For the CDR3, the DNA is TGTGCCAGCAGTCGAGACAGGGTAGAGACTGAAGCTTTCTTT. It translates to CASSRDRVETEAFF.

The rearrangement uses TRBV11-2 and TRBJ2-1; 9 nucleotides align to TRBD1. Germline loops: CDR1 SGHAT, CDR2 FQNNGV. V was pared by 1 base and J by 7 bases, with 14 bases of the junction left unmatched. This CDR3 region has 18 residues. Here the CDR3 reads CASSLVGPGQGIKNEQFF. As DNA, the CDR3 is TGTGCCAGCAGCTTAGTAGGGCCGGGACAGGGAATTAAAAATGAGCAGTTCTTC.

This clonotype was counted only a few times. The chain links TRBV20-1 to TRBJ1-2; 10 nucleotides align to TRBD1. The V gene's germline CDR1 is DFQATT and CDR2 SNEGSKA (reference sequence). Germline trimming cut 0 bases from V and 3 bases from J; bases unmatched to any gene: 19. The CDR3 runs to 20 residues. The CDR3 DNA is TGCAGTGCTAGAGATAATTTAAGAATCACGGGGACAGGGGAAGACTATGGCTACACCTTC. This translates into CSARDNLRITGTGEDYGYTF.

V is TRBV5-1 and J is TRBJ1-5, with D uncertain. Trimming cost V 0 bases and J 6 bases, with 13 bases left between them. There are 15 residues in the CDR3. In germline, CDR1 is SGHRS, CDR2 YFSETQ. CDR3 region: CASSLDLLSGQPQHF. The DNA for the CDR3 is TGCGCCAGCAGCTTGGACCTCCTTAGCGGTCAGCCCCAGCATTTT.

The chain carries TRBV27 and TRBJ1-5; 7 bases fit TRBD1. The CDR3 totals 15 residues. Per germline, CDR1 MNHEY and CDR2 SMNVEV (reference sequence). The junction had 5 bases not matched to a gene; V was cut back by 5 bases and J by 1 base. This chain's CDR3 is CASSGMTGSNQPQHF. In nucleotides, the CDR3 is TGTGCCAGCAGTGGGATGACAGGGAGCAATCAGCCCCAGCATTTT.

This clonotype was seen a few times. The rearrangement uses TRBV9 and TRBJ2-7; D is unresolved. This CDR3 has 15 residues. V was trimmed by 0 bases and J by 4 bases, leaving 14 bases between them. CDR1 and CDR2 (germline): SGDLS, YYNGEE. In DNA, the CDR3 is TGTGCCAGCAGCGTAGGGCCCCAAACTGGGTACGAGCAGTACTTC. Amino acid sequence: CASSVGPQTGYEQYF.

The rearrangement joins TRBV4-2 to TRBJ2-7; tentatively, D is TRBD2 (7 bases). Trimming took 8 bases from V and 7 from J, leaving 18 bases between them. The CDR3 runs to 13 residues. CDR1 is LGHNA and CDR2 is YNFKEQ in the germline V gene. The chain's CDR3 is CASGGGRYNEQYF. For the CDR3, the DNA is TGTGCCAGCGGGGGCGGGAGATACAATGAGCAGTACTTC.

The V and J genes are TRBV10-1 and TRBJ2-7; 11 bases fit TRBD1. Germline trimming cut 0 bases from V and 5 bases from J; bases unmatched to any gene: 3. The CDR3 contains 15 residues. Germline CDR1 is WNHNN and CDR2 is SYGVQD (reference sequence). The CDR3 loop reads CASSESGTGGNEQYF. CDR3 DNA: TGCGCCAGCAGTGAGTCGGGGACAGGGGGGAACGAGCAGTACTTC.

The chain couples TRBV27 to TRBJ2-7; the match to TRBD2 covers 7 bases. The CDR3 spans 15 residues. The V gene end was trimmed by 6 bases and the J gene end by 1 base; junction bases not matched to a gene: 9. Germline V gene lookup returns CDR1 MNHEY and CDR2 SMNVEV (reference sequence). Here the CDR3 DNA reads TGTGCCAGCAGAGGGGAGGGGTGGGGGTCCTACGAGCAGTACTTC. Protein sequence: CASRGEGWGSYEQYF.

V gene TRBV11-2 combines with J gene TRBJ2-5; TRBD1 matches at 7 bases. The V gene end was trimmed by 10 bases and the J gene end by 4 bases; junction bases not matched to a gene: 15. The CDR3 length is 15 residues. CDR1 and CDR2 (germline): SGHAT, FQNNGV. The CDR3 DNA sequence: TGTGCCAACAGTGCGACCACAGGGGTAGGAGAGACCCAGTACTTC. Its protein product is CANSATTGVGETQYF.

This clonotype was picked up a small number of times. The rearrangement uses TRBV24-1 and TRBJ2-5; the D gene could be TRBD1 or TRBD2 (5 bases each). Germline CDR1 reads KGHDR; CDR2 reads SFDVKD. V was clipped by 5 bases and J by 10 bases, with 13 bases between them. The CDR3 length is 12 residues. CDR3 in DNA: TGTGCCACCAGTGGGGACGGATTACACCAGTACTTC. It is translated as CATSGDGLHQYF.

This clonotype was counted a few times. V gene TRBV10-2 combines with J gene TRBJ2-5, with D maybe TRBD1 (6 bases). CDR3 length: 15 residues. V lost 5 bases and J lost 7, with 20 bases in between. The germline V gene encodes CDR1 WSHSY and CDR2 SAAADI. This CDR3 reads CASSPSSSRGGTQYF. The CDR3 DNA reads TGCGCCAGCAGTCCTTCGTCCTCCCGAGGGGGGACCCAGTACTTC.

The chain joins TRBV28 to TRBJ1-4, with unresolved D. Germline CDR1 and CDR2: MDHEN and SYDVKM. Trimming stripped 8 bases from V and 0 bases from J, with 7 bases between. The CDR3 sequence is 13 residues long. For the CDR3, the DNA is TGTGCCAGCGTCGCAGCAACTAATGAAAAACTGTTTTTT. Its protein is CASVAATNEKLFF.

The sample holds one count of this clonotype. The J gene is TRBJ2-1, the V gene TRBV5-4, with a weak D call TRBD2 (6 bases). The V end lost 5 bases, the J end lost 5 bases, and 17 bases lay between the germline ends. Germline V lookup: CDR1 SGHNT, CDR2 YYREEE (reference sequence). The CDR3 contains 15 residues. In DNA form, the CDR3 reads TGTGCCAGCAGTCCGGGCGGGACCGTTAACAATGAGCAGTTCTTC. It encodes CASSPGGTVNNEQFF.

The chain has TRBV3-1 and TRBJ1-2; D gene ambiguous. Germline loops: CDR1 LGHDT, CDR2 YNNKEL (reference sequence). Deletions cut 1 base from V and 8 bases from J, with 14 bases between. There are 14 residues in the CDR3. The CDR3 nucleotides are TGTGCCAGCAGCCAAGGAGGAGGCTTTGGAGGCTACACCTTC. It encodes CASSQGGGFGGYTF.

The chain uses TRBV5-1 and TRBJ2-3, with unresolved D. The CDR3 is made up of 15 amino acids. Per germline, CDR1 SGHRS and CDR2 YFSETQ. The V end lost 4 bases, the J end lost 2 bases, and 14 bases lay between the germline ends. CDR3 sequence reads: CASSGNAEITDTQYF. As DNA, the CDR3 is TGCGCCAGCAGCGGGAATGCGGAGATCACAGATACGCAGTATTTT.

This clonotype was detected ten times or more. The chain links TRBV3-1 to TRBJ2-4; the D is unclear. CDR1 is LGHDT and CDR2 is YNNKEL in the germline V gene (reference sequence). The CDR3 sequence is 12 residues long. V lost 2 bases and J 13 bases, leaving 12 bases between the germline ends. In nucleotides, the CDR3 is TGTGCCAGCAGCCAAAATAATAGGCAGCAGTACTTC. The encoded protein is CASSQNNRQQYF.

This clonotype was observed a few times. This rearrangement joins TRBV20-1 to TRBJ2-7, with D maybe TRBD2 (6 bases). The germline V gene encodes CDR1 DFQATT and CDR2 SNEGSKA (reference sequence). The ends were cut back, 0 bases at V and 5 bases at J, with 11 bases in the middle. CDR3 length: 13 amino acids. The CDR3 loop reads CSAREPLANEQYF. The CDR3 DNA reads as TGCAGTGCTAGAGAACCTCTAGCGAACGAGCAGTACTTC.

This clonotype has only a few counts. The CDR3 loop is CASSIPAGATNYGYTF. The CDR3 DNA is TGCGCCAGCAGCATTCCCGCAGGGGCAACTAACTATGGCTACACCTTC. This chain connects TRBV4-1 to TRBJ1-2; a weak D match, TRBD1 (6 bases). The CDR3 runs to 16 residues. In germline, CDR1 is MGHRA, CDR2 YSYEKL. V was clipped by 5 bases and J by 0 bases, with 16 bases between them.

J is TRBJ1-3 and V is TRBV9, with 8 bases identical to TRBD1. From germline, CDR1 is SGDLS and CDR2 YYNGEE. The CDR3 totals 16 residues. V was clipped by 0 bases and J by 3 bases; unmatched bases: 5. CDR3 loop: CASSVEQGAHGNTIYF. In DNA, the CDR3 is TGTGCCAGCAGCGTAGAGCAGGGGGCGCATGGAAACACCATATATTTT.

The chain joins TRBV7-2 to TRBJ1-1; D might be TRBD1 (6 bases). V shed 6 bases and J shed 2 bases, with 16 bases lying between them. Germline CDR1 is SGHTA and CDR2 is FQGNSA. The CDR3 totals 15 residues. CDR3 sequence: CASSWLDRQNTEAFF. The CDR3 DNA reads TGTGCCAGCAGTTGGTTGGACAGACAAAACACTGAAGCTTTCTTT. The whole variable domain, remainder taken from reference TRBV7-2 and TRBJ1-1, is GAGVSQSPSNKVTEKGKDVELRCDPISGHTALYWYRQSLGQGLEFLIYFQGNSAPDKSGLPSDRFSAERTGGSVSTLTIQRTQQEDSAVYLCASSWLDRQNTEAFFGQGTRLTVV.

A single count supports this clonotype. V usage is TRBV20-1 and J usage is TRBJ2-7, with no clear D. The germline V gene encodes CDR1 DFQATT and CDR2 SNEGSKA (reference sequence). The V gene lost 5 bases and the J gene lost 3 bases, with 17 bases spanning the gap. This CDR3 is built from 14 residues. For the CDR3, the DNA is TGCAGTGCTCCGTTGGGCCCCGGAGTCTACGAGCAGTACTTC. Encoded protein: CSAPLGPGVYEQYF.

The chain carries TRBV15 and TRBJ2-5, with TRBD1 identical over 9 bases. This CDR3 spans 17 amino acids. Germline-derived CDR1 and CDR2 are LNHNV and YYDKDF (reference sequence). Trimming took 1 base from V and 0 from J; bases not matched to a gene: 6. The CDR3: CATSRGGQGHYQETQYF. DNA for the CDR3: TGTGCCACCAGCAGAGGGGGACAGGGTCACTACCAAGAGACCCAGTACTTC.

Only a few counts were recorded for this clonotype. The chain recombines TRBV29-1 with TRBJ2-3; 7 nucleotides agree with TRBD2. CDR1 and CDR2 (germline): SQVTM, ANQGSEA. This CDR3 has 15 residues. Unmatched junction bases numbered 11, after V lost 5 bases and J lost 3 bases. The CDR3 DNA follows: TGCAGCGTTCGTACTAGCGTCCGGGGGACAGATACGCAGTATTTT. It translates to CSVRTSVRGTDTQYF.